This TCR beta chain was captured in a study of cytomegalovirus exposure and HLA in healthy donors. At the level of the study: In a previous analysis, 117 million unique TCR beta sequences were found from about 179 million T cells.

Points from the study as a whole: Most TCR sequences were seen very rarely across donors, but some public TCRs occurred in many. The study put some 160 TCR beta chains on its list as cytomegalovirus-associated. In a later analysis, TCR beta V- and J-gene trimming showed a link to a missense DCLRE1C variant.

PCR primers comprised 60 Vbeta and 13 Jbeta primers. Using immunoSEQ multiplex PCR, the repertoire was profiled, and TCRdb retains in-frame clones only, with some absent. The data hold roughly 180,000 clones, with 80% observed a single time. Between the trimmed V and J ends, which lost 1 base and 6 bases, there was a span of 10 bases. Germline CDR1 reads LGHNA; CDR2 reads YSLEER. CDR3 length equals 14 residues. Comments on this clone: Its specificity is not known.

The sequence was obtained from a woman younger than 45 in good health and CMV-seronegative. The genes are TRBV4-3 and TRBJ1-5, with D tentatively TRBD1 (6 bases). The specimen was PBMCs. For the CDR3, the DNA is TGCGCCAGCAGCCAAGCACAGGGCTCTCAGCCCCAGCATTTT. It translates to CASSQAQGSQPQHF.